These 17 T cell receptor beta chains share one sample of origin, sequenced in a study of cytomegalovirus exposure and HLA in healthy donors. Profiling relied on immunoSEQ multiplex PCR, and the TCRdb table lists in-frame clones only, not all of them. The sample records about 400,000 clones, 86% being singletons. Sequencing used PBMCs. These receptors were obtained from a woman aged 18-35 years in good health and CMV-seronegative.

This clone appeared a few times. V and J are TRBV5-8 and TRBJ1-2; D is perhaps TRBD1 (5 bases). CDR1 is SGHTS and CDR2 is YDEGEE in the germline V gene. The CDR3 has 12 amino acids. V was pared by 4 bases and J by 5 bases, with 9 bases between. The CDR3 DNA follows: TGTGCCAGCAGCCTTGGGACTTATGGCTACACCTTC. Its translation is CASSLGTYGYTF.

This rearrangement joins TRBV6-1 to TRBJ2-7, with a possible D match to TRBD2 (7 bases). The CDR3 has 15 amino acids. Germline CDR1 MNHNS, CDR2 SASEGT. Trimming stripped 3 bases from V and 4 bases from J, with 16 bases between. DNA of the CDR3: TGTGCCAGCAGTGAGTTTTGGGGGGGCGCGTACGAGCAGTACTTC. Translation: CASSEFWGGAYEQYF.

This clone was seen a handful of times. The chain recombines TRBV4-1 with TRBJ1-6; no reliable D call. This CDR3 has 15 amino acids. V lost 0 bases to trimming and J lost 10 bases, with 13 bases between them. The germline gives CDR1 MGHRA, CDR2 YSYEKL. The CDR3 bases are TGCGCCAGCAGCCAAGAACCATGGCGGGAGTCACCCCTCCACTTT. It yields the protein CASSQEPWRESPLHF.

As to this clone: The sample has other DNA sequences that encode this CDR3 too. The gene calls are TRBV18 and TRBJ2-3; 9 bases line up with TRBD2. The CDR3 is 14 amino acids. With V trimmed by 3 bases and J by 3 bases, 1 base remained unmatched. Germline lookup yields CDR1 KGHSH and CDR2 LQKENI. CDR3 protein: CASSPGLATDTQYF. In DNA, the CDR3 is TGTGCCAGCTCACCCGGACTAGCGACAGATACGCAGTATTTT.

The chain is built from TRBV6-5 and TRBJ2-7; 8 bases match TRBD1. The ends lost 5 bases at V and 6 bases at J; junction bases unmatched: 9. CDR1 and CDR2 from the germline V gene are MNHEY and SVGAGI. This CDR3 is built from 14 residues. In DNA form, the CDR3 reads TGTGCCAGCAGTAAACGACAGGGGCCCCTCGAGCAGTACTTC. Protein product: CASSKRQGPLEQYF.

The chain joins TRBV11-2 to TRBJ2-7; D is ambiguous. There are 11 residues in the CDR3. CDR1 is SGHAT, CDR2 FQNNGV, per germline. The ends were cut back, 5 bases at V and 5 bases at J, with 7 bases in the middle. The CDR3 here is CASSIFDEQYF. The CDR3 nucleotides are TGTGCCAGCAGCATTTTCGACGAGCAGTACTTC. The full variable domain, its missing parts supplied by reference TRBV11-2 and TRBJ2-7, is EAGVAQSPRYKIIEKRQSVAFWCNPISGHATLYWYQQILGQGPKLLIQFQNNGVVDDSQLPKDRFSAERLKGVDSTLKIQPAKLEDSAVYLCASSIFDEQYFGPGTRLTVT.

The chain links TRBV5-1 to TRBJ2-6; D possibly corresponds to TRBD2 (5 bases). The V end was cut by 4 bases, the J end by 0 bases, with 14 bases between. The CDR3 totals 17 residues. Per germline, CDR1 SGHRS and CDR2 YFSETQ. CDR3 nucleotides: TGCGCCAGCAGCCCCCCTAGAGGAGGCTCTGGGGCCAACGTCCTGACTTTC. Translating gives CASSPPRGGSGANVLTF.

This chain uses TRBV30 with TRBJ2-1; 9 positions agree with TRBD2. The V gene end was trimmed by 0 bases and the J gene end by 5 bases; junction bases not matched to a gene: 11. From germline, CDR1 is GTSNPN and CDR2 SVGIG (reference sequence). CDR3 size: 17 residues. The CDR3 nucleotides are TGTGCCTGGAGTGTACTACTGCGGCGGGGGGGTGACAATGAGCAGTTCTTC. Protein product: CAWSVLLRRGGDNEQFF.

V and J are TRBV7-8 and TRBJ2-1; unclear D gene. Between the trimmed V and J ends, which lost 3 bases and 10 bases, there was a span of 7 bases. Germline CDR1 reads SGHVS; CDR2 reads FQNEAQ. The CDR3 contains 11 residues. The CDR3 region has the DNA TGTGCCAGCAGCTTTCTAGGCGAGCAGTTCTTC. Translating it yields CASSFLGEQFF. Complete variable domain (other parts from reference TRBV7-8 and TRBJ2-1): GAGVSQSPRYKVAKRGQDVALRCDPISGHVSLFWYQQALGQGPEFLTYFQNEAQLDKSGLPSDRFFAERPEGSVSTLKIQRTQQEDSAVYLCASSFLGEQFFGPGTRLTVL.

The CDR3 sequence is CASSDERELGEQFF. The CDR3 bases are TGCGCCAGCAGTGATGAGCGGGAGCTCGGTGAGCAGTTCTTC. The V and J genes are TRBV10-1 and TRBJ2-1; 8 bases match TRBD2. CDR3 length equals 14 residues. Germline V gene data show CDR1 as WNHNN and CDR2 as SYGVQD (reference sequence). Unmatched junction bases numbered 7, after V lost 3 bases and J lost 9 bases.

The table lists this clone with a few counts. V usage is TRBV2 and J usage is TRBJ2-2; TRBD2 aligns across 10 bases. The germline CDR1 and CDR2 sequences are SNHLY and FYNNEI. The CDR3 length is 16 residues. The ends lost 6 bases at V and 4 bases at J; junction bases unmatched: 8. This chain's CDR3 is CASSSTSGAITGELFF. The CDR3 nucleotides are TGTGCCAGCAGCTCAACTAGCGGGGCAATCACCGGGGAGCTGTTTTTT.

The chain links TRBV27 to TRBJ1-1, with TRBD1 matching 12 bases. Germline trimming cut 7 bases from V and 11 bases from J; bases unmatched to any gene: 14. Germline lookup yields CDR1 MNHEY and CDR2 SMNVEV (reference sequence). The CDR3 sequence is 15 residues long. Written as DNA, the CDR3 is TGTGCCAGCAACCCTACGGGACAGGGGGCTTTGGGGGCTTTCTTT. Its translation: CASNPTGQGALGAFF.

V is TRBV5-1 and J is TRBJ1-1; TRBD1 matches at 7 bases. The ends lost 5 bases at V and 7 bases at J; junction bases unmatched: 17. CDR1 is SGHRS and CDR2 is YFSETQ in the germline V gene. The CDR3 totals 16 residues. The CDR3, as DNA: TGCGCCAGCAGTGGAGGGATAGGGGGCGTAATCTTTGAAGCTTTCTTT. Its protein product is CASSGGIGGVIFEAFF.

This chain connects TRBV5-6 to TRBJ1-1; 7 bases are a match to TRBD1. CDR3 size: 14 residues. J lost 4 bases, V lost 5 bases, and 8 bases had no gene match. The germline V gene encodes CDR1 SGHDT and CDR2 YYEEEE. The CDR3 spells CASSSRQGITEAFF. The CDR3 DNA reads TGTGCCAGCAGTTCTAGACAGGGTATCACTGAAGCTTTCTTT.

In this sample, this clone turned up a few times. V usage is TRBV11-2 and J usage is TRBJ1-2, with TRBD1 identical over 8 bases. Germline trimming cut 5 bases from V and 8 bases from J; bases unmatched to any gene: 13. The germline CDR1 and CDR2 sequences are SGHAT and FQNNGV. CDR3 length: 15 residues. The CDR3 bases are TGTGCCAGCAGCACCAGGACAGGGAGAAAAGAGGGCTACACCTTC. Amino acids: CASSTRTGRKEGYTF.

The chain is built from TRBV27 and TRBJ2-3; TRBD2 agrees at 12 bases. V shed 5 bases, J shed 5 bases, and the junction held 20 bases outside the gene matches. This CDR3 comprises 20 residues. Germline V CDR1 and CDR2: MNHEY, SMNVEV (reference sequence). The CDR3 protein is CASSPFIPRLAGERGDTQYF. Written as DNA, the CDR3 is TGTGCCAGCAGTCCATTCATTCCACGACTAGCGGGAGAGAGAGGAGATACGCAGTATTTT.

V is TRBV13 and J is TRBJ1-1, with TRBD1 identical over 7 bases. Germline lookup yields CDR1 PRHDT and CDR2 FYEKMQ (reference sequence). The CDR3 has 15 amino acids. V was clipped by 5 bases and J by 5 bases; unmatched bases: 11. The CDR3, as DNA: TGTGCCAGCAGCCCCTTTAAGGGGGCAGGGACTGAAGCTTTCTTT. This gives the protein CASSPFKGAGTEAFF.